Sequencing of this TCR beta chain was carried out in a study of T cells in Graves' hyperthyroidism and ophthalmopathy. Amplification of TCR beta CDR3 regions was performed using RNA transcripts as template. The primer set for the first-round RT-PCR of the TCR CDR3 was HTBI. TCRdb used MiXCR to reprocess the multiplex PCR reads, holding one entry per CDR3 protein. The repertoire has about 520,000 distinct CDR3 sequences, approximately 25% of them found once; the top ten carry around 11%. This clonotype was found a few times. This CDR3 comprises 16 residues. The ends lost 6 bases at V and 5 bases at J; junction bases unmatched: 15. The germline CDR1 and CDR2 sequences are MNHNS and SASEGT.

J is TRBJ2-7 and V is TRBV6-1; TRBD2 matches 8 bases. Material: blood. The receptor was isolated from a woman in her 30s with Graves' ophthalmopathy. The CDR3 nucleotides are TGTGCCAGCAGCCCCCGGGGGGGGGGCCTTCTTAACGAGCAGTACTTC. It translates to CASSPRGGGLLNEQYF.